The clone carrying this TCR beta chain was observed a single time. Source study methods: It was from reference gene primer amplification that nucleated cell counts were estimated. Profiled with immunoSEQ multiplex PCR; TCRdb holds only in-frame clones, not every one. Clonal size and the V and J genes are those of that table, whereas D and trimming came from the DNA. The repertoire holds roughly 15,000 clones, about 91% seen once, with about 9% in the top ten. J gave up 4 bases and V 5 bases, and 22 bases lay outside the gene matches. Germline CDR1 reads MDHEN; CDR2 reads SYDVKM. This CDR3 comprises 19 residues. The entry originates in a study of blood T cell repertoires in COVID-19. Study-wide context: Sites across the United States, Italy and Spain contributed samples from acute and convalescent COVID-19.

The receptor comes from a human donor in a cohort sampled during active COVID-19. The specimen sequenced was peripheral blood. The chain joins TRBV28 to TRBJ1-2; TRBD1 matches at 7 bases. The CDR3 DNA follows: TGTGCCAGCAGTAGACAGGGCCGCGGTCTACTATCGGGGCCCTATGGCTACACCTTC. This codes for CASSRQGRGLLSGPYGYTF.